The 29 T cell receptor beta chains reported below all come from one sample, sequenced in a study of glioma-infiltrating T cells after dendritic cell vaccination. The repertoire was sequenced with immunoSEQ multiplex PCR; TCRdb's copy has only in-frame clones and lacks some. The sample lists about 92,000 clones; 85% to 90% were seen once. Source: blood, taken before dendritic cell vaccination. The receptors were sampled from a human donor with glioblastoma.

This chain joins TRBV2 and TRBJ2-3; 9 nucleotides match TRBD2. Germline-derived CDR1 and CDR2 are SNHLY and FYNNEI. The CDR3 runs to 16 residues. The V and J ends lost 1 base and 6 bases, in that order; junction bases with no gene match: 8. CDR3 protein: CASSEGLAGRADTQYF. Here the CDR3 DNA reads TGTGCCAGCAGTGAAGGTCTAGCGGGGAGGGCGGATACGCAGTATTTT.

The rearrangement uses TRBV11-2 and TRBJ1-1; D perhaps matches TRBD1 (5 bases). Germline CDR1 reads SGHAT; CDR2 reads FQNNGV. Between the trimmed V and J ends, which lost 1 base and 0 bases, there was a span of 12 bases. The CDR3 sequence is 16 residues long. Here the CDR3 reads CASSLAGQSMNTEAFF. CDR3 sequence (DNA): TGTGCCAGCAGCTTAGCTGGACAATCCATGAACACTGAAGCTTTCTTT.

Only one count was recorded for this clone. The rearrangement links TRBV19 to TRBJ2-5; 8 positions agree with TRBD1. Trimming cost V 5 bases and J 5 bases; bases outside gene matches: 4. The CDR3 consists of 13 residues. Germline lookup yields CDR1 LNHDA and CDR2 SQIVND (reference sequence). The CDR3 here is CASSPTGAETQYF. DNA of the CDR3: TGTGCCAGTAGTCCGACAGGGGCGGAGACCCAGTACTTC.

The chain uses TRBV7-6 and TRBJ1-4, with 9 bases that match TRBD1. The CDR3 spans 15 residues. Per the germline V gene, CDR1 is SGHVS and CDR2 is FNYEAQ. Trimming took 0 bases from V and 5 from J; bases not matched to a gene: 1. CDR3 DNA sequence: TGTGCCAGCAGCTTAGCGACAGGGGGGAATGAAAAACTGTTTTTT. Its protein product is CASSLATGGNEKLFF.

In this sample, this clone turned up a few times. This chain connects TRBV6-1 to TRBJ1-2; 8 positions match TRBD1. The CDR3 loop spans 15 amino acids. Germline lookup yields CDR1 MNHNS and CDR2 SASEGT. V dropped 4 bases and J dropped 0; count of bases not matched to a gene: 4. This chain's CDR3 is CASSGTDRANYGYTF. CDR3 in DNA: TGTGCCAGCAGTGGGACGGACAGGGCTAACTATGGCTACACCTTC.

This clone is a singleton in its sample. The chain employs TRBV6-1 and TRBJ2-3; a possible D gene is TRBD2 (5 bases). Between the trimmed V and J ends, which lost 4 bases and 3 bases, there was a span of 26 bases. Germline values: CDR1 MNHNS, CDR2 SASEGT. The CDR3 spans 19 residues. CDR3 DNA: TGTGCCAGCAGTGTCGGTCCCTGGGTGGGAGACCCTTTTACAGATACGCAGTATTTT. This encodes CASSVGPWVGDPFTDTQYF.

A word on this clone: Additional DNA sequences in this sample encode the identical CDR3. Here the CDR3 reads CASSLSGTYNEQFF. The CDR3 bases are TGTGCCAGCAGCCTTAGCGGGACCTACAATGAGCAGTTCTTC. The genes are TRBV28 and TRBJ2-1; TRBD2 matches 8 bases. CDR3 length: 14 amino acids. Per germline, CDR1 MDHEN and CDR2 SYDVKM. The V gene end was trimmed by 6 bases and the J gene end by 2 bases; junction bases not matched to a gene: 3.

This chain joins TRBV6-6 and TRBJ2-5; D is undetermined. Germline CDR1 reads MNHNY; CDR2 reads SVGAGI (reference sequence). Trimming removed 5 bases from V and 5 bases from J, with 6 bases in between. The CDR3 contains 11 residues. The DNA for the CDR3 is TGTGCCAGCAGTCCCGGTGAGACCCAGTACTTC. This gives the protein CASSPGETQYF.

J is TRBJ1-2 and V is TRBV19; tentatively, D is TRBD1 (6 bases). Trimming took off 5 bases at V and 0 bases at J, with 19 bases between the two ends. CDR3 length: 17 amino acids. Germline CDR1 reads LNHDA; CDR2 reads SQIVND (reference sequence). CDR3 sequence reads: CASSGPGAALANYGYTF. The CDR3 coding sequence is TGTGCCAGTAGTGGGCCAGGGGCCGCCCTAGCTAACTATGGCTACACCTTC.

A few counts support this clone. This chain links TRBV2 with TRBJ1-5; 11 bases fit TRBD1. Germline lookup yields CDR1 SNHLY and CDR2 FYNNEI. The J segment lost 5 bases and the V segment lost 4 bases, leaving 7 bases of the junction unmatched. The CDR3 runs to 16 residues. The CDR3 is CASSGTGGRRDQPQHF. The CDR3 DNA is TGTGCCAGCAGTGGGACAGGGGGCCGACGGGATCAGCCCCAGCATTTT. The variable domain in full, with the rest retrieved from reference TRBV2 and TRBJ1-5, is EPEVTQTPSHQVTQMGQEVILRCVPISNHLYFYWYRQILGQKVEFLVSFYNNEISEKSEIFDDQFSVERPDGSNFTLKIRSTKLEDSAMYFCASSGTGGRRDQPQHFGDGTRLSIL.

This CDR3 reads CSASGMGEQYF. The DNA for the CDR3 is TGCAGCGCCAGCGGGATGGGCGAGCAGTACTTC. V is TRBV29-1 and J is TRBJ2-7, with 7 bases matching TRBD2. The ends lost 7 bases at V and 6 bases at J; junction bases unmatched: 6. Germline lookup yields CDR1 SQVTM and CDR2 ANQGSEA. This CDR3 region has 11 residues.

The rearrangement uses TRBV7-2 and TRBJ2-7, with D tentatively TRBD1 (5 bases). Trimming stripped 4 bases from V and 0 bases from J, with 13 bases between. There are 15 residues in the CDR3. Looked up from germline, CDR1 is SGHTA and CDR2 is FQGNSA. The DNA of the CDR3 is TGTGCCAGCAGCTCCGAGAGTGGGGCCTCCTACGAGCAGTACTTC. It codes for CASSSESGASYEQYF.

CDR3 bases: TGCAGCGCCAAGCGGGGGGTTGCTAGCACAGATACGCAGTATTTT. It codes for CSAKRGVASTDTQYF. The chain uses TRBV29-1 and TRBJ2-3; 9 nucleotides line up with TRBD2. V lost 7 bases to trimming and J lost 0 bases; unmatched junction nucleotides: 8. The CDR3 covers 15 residues. The germline V gene has CDR1 SQVTM and CDR2 ANQGSEA.

The chain joins TRBV5-1 to TRBJ2-2, with 12 bases matching TRBD2. The CDR3 extends over 16 amino acids. The V gene end was trimmed by 5 bases and the J gene end by 6 bases; junction bases not matched to a gene: 8. Per germline, CDR1 SGHRS and CDR2 YFSETQ. The CDR3 sequence is CASRETSGRLSGELFF. The CDR3 DNA is TGCGCCAGCAGGGAAACTAGCGGGAGGTTATCCGGGGAGCTGTTTTTT.

The genes are TRBV5-6 and TRBJ2-7; 9 positions agree with TRBD1. Per germline, CDR1 SGHDT and CDR2 YYEEEE. Trimming removed 4 bases from V and 6 bases from J; junction bases left unmatched: 5. There are 13 residues in the CDR3. CDR3 nucleotides: TGTGCCAGCAGCCGGAGGACAGGGGTCGAGCAGTACTTC. It encodes CASSRRTGVEQYF.

The chain carries TRBV30 and TRBJ2-5, with 15 bases lining up with TRBD2. V shed 2 bases, J shed 5 bases, and the junction held 9 bases outside the gene matches. The germline V gene has CDR1 GTSNPN and CDR2 SVGIG (reference sequence). The CDR3 consists of 17 residues. DNA for the CDR3: TGTGCCTGGAGTCCCGGACTAGCGGGAGGGCCTTGGGAGACCCAGTACTTC. It encodes CAWSPGLAGGPWETQYF.

The V call is TRBV9, the J call TRBJ2-7; 7 bases are shared with TRBD1. This CDR3 region has 15 residues. Per the germline V gene, CDR1 is SGDLS and CDR2 is YYNGEE. The V segment lost 0 bases and the J segment 2 bases; nucleotides outside the gene matches: 5. As DNA, the CDR3 is TGTGCCAGCAGCGTAGAGGGGGACAGTACCTACGAGCAGTACTTC. Its protein product is CASSVEGDSTYEQYF.

The chain links TRBV19 to TRBJ2-5; TRBD1 matches at 9 bases. Germline CDR1 reads LNHDA; CDR2 reads SQIVND (reference sequence). The length of the CDR3 is 15 residues. The V and J ends lost 4 bases and 5 bases, in that order; junction bases with no gene match: 8. The CDR3 protein is CASSTNRGRWETQYF. The CDR3 region has the DNA TGTGCCAGTAGTACCAACAGGGGGCGCTGGGAGACCCAGTACTTC. The full variable domain, in which reference TRBV19 and TRBJ2-5 provide the parts outside the CDR3, is DGGITQSPKYLFRKEGQNVTLSCEQNLNHDAMYWYRQDPGQGLRLIYYSQIVNDFQKGDIAEGYSVSREKKESFPLTVTSAQKNPTAFYLCASSTNRGRWETQYFGPGTRLLVL.

The rearrangement joins TRBV27 to TRBJ2-3; D may be TRBD2 (7 bases). The CDR3 is 15 amino acids. Germline V CDR1 and CDR2: MNHEY, SMNVEV (reference sequence). Trimming left V 5 bases short and J 4 bases short, with 16 bases between. DNA of the CDR3: TGTGCCAGCAGTAGGGGGGGGGCCTCCCCAGATACGCAGTATTTT. This codes for CASSRGGASPDTQYF.

The chain links TRBV18 to TRBJ1-5; possible D gene TRBD1, 5 bases. The length of the CDR3 is 13 residues. From germline, CDR1 is KGHSH and CDR2 LQKENI. With 6 bases removed from V and 7 bases from J, the gap between germline ends came to 13 bases. The CDR3 reads CASSDSPQQPQHF. The DNA of the CDR3 is TGTGCCAGCTCTGACAGCCCCCAACAGCCCCAGCATTTT.

This chain links TRBV5-1 with TRBJ2-1; 8 bases line up with TRBD2. The CDR3 length is 16 residues. Unmatched junction bases numbered 5, after V lost 0 bases and J lost 3 bases. Germline CDR1 reads SGHRS; CDR2 reads YFSETQ. CDR3 sequence: CASSLAGRGHYNEQFF. CDR3 DNA sequence: TGCGCCAGCAGCTTGGCCGGGAGGGGCCACTACAATGAGCAGTTCTTC.

The chain has TRBV7-6 and TRBJ2-3, with TRBD1 matching 7 bases. The CDR3 consists of 15 residues. Germline loops: CDR1 SGHVS, CDR2 FNYEAQ. After removal of 5 bases from V and 0 bases from J, the junction contained 5 bases not matched to a gene. The chain's CDR3 is CASSAGTASTDTQYF. The CDR3 nucleotides are TGTGCCAGCAGCGCCGGGACAGCTAGCACAGATACGCAGTATTTT.

CDR3: CSVVGGGYEQYF. The CDR3 DNA reads TGCAGCGTTGTAGGGGGAGGGTACGAGCAGTACTTC. The V and J genes are TRBV29-1 and TRBJ2-7, with a weak D call TRBD2 (7 bases). The CDR3 length is 12 residues. CDR1 is SQVTM and CDR2 is ANQGSEA in the germline V gene. The germline V and J ends were trimmed by 4 bases and 4 bases, with 11 bases remaining between them.

The chain carries TRBV9 and TRBJ2-3, with 13 nucleotides matching TRBD2. Trimming took 0 bases from V and 3 from J; bases not matched to a gene: 1. This CDR3 is 16 amino acids long. Germline V gene data show CDR1 as SGDLS and CDR2 as YYNGEE. The CDR3 region has the DNA TGTGCCAGCAGCGTAGAGGGACTAGCGGGAACAGATACGCAGTATTTT. The encoded protein is CASSVEGLAGTDTQYF.

The chain has TRBV28 and TRBJ2-7; D is ambiguous. The CDR3 is 15 residues long. V lost 5 bases and J lost 0, with 14 bases in between. Germline values: CDR1 MDHEN, CDR2 SYDVKM. CDR3 amino acids: CASSGPVSSSYEQYF. In DNA, the CDR3 is TGTGCCAGCAGTGGCCCGGTATCTAGCTCCTACGAGCAGTACTTC.

V gene TRBV19 combines with J gene TRBJ2-6, with D unresolved. Germline CDR1 and CDR2: LNHDA and SQIVND (reference sequence). The CDR3 length is 14 residues. The V gene lost 6 bases and the J gene lost 0 bases, with 6 bases spanning the gap. The CDR3 loop is CASSFSSGANVLTF. The DNA of the CDR3 is TGTGCCAGTAGCTTCAGCTCTGGGGCCAACGTCCTGACTTTC.

The chain employs TRBV30 and TRBJ1-5; 9 bases match TRBD1. Germline V gene sequence: CDR1 GTSNPN, CDR2 SVGIG (reference sequence). V lost 2 bases and J lost 6; bases outside the gene matches: 8. The CDR3 is 15 residues long. The CDR3 sequence: CAWSNVGTGIQPQHF. The CDR3 DNA follows: TGTGCCTGGAGTAATGTGGGGACAGGGATTCAGCCCCAGCATTTT.

The chain uses TRBV13 and TRBJ2-7; D gene unclear. The V gene's germline CDR1 is PRHDT and CDR2 FYEKMQ (reference sequence). The CDR3 runs 14 residues. The V end was cut by 4 bases, the J end by 0 bases, with 10 bases between. As DNA, the CDR3 is TGTGCCAGCAGCTCGAAAGTCTACTCCTACGAGCAGTACTTC. Its translation is CASSSKVYSYEQYF.

This chain links TRBV4-2 with TRBJ2-2; tentatively, D is TRBD2 (6 bases). With 1 base removed from V and 4 bases from J, the gap between germline ends came to 16 bases. Germline CDR1 and CDR2: LGHNA and YNFKEQ. This CDR3 has 17 amino acids. CDR3 sequence reads: CASSQVHAEGSTGELFF. The CDR3 DNA is TGTGCCAGCAGCCAAGTACATGCGGAGGGCTCCACCGGGGAGCTGTTTTTT.